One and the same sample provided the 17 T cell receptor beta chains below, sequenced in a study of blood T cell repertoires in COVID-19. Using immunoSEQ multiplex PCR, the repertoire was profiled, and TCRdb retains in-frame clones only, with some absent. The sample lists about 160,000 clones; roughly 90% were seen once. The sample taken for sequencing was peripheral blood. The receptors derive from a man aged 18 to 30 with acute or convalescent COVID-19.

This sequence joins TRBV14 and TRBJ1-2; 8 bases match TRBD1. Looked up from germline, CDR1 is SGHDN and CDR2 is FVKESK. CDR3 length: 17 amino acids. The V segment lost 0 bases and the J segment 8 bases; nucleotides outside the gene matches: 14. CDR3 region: CASSQDEGLGTGHGYTF. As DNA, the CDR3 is TGTGCCAGCAGCCAAGATGAAGGTTTGGGGACAGGCCACGGCTACACCTTC.

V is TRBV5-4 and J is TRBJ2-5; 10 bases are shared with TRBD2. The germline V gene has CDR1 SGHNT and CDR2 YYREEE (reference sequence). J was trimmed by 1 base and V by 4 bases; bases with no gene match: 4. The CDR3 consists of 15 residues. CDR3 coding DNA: TGTGCCAGCAGCCCCGGACTAGCGGTCCAAGAGACCCAGTACTTC. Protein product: CASSPGLAVQETQYF.

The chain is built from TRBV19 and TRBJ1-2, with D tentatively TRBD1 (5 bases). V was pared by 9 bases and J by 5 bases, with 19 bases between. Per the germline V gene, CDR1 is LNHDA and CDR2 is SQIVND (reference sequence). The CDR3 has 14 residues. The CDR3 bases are TGTGCCAGCGGACCAGGCAGGGAAGGATATGGCTACACCTTC. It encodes CASGPGREGYGYTF.

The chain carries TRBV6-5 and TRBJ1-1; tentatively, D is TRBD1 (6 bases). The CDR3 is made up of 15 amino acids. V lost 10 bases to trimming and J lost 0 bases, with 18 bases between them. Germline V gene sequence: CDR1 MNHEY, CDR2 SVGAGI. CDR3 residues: CATLPGVGMNTEAFF. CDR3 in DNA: TGTGCCACCTTGCCAGGGGTGGGGATGAACACTGAAGCTTTCTTT.

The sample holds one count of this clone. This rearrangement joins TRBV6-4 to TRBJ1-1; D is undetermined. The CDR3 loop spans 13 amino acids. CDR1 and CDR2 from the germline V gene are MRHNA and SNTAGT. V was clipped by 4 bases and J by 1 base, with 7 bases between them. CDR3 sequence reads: CASSVWPNTEAFF. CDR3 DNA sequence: TGTGCCAGCAGTGTCTGGCCGAACACTGAAGCTTTCTTT.

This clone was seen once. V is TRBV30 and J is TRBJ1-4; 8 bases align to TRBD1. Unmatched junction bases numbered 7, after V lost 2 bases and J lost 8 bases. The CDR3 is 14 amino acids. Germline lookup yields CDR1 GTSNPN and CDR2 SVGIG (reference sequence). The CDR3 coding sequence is TGTGCCTGGAGTCCAGGGGGCGCGCGGGAAAAACTGTTTTTT. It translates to CAWSPGGAREKLFF. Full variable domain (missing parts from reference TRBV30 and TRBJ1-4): SQTIHQWPATLVQPVGSPLSLECTVEGTSNPNLYWYRQAAGRGLQLLFYSVGIGQISSEVPQNLSASRPQDRQFILSSKKLLLSDSGFYLCAWSPGGAREKLFFGSGTQLSVL.

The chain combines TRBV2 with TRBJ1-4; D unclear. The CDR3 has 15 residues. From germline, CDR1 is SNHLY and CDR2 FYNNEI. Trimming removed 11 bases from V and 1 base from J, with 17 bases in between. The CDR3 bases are TGTGCCGCGGGGAGGAAGATCAAAACTAATGAAAAACTGTTTTTT. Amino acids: CAAGRKIKTNEKLFF.

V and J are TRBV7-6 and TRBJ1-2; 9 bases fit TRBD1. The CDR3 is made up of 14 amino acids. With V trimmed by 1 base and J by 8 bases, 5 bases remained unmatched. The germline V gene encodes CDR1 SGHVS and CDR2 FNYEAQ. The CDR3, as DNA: TGTGCCAGCAGCTTAGGGACAGGGGTTGAAGGCTACACCTTC. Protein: CASSLGTGVEGYTF. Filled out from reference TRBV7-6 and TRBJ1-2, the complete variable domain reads GAGVSQSPRYKVTKRGQDVALRCDPISGHVSLYWYRQALGQGPEFLTYFNYEAQQDKSGLPNDRFSAERPEGSISTLTIQRTEQRDSAMYRCASSLGTGVEGYTFGSGTRLTVV.

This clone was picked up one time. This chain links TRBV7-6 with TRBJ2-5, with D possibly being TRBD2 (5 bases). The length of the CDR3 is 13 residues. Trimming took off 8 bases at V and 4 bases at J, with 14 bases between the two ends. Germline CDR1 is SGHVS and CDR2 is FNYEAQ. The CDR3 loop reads CASAVSGVETQYF. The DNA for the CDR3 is TGTGCCAGCGCCGTGTCCGGGGTAGAGACCCAGTACTTC.

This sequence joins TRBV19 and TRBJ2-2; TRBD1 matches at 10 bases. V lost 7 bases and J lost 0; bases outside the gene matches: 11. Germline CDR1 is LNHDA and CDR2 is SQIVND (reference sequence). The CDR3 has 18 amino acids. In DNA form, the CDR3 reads TGTGCCAGTACCTTATCTGGACAGGGGGTTTCGAACACCGGGGAGCTGTTTTTT. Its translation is CASTLSGQGVSNTGELFF.

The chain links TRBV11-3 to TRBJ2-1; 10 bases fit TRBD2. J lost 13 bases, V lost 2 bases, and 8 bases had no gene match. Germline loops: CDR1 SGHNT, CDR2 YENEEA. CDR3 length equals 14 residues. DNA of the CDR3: TGTGCCAGCAGCTTAAGCGGGGGGGAACTCGGTCAGTTCTTC. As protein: CASSLSGGELGQFF.

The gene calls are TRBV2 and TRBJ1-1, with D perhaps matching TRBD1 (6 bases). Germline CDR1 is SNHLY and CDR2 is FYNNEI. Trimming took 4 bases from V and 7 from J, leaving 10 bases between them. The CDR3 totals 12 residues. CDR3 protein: CASSGGGLEAFF. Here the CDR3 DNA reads TGTGCCAGCAGTGGCGGGGGCCTTGAAGCTTTCTTT.

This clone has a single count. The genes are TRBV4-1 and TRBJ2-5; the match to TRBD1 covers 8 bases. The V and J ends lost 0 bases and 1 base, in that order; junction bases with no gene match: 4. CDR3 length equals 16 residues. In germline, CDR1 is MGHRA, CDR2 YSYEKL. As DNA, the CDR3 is TGCGCCAGCAGCCAAGATCCGGGACAGGCCCAAGAGACCCAGTACTTC. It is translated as CASSQDPGQAQETQYF.

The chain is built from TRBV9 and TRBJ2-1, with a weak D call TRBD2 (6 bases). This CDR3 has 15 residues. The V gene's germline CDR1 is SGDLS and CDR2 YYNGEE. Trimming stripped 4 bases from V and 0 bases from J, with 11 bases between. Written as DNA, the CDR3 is TGTGCCAGCAGCAGATACGGGGGCTCCTACAATGAGCAGTTCTTC. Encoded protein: CASSRYGGSYNEQFF.

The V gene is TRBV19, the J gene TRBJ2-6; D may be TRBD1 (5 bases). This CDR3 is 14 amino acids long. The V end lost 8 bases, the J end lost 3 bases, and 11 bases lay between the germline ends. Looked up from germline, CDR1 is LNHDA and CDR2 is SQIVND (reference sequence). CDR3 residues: CASLPGYGANVLTF. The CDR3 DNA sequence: TGTGCCAGTCTCCCAGGGTATGGGGCCAACGTCCTGACTTTC.

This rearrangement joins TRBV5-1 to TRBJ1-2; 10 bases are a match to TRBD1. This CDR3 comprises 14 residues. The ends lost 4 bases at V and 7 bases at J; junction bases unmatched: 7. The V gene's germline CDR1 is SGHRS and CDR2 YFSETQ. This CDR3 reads CASSGGTGVGGYTF. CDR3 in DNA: TGCGCCAGCAGCGGGGGGACAGGGGTTGGTGGCTACACCTTC.

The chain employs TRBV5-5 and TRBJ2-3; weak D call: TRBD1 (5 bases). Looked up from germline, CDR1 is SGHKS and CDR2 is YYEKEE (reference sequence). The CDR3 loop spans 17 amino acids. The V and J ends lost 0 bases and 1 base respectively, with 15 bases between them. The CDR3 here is CASSLVGARIRTDTQYF. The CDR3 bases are TGTGCCAGCAGCTTGGTTGGGGCGCGCATCCGCACAGATACGCAGTATTTT.